This paragraph covers one TCR beta chain sequence. This sample is drawn from a study of blood T cell repertoires in COVID-19. Study at large: From the United States, Italy and Spain came samples of acute and convalescent COVID-19.

CDR3 size: 16 residues. V trimming: 1 base; J trimming: 4 bases; junction bases outside the gene matches: 7. Germline values: CDR1 LGHDT, CDR2 YNNKEL (reference sequence). Profiled with immunoSEQ multiplex PCR; TCRdb holds only in-frame clones, not every one. Among hundreds of thousands of clones listed, 85% were seen once. The clonotype was recovered from a man in his forties or fifties with active or convalescent COVID-19. The chain recombines TRBV3-1 (or the pseudogene TRBV3-2) with TRBJ2-3; 8 positions match TRBD1. Input material: peripheral blood. The CDR3 nucleotides are TGTGCCAGCAGCCAAGTGTCGCCAGGGGGCTCAGATACGCAGTATTTT. This gives the protein CASSQVSPGGSDTQYF.